One and the same sample provided the 21 T cell receptor beta chains below, sequenced in a study of blood T cell repertoires in COVID-19. Method: immunoSEQ multiplex PCR; TCRdb's copy keeps in-frame clones and lacks some. Seen here are about 410,000 clones, approximately 90% observed once, and the top ten hold roughly 1.4%. The material sequenced was peripheral blood. Source of these receptors: a woman aged 40 to 50 with COVID-19, enrolled during active disease.

V and J are TRBV6-1 and TRBJ1-3; D possibly corresponds to TRBD1 (5 bases). The germline V gene has CDR1 MNHNS and CDR2 SASEGT. Trimming took 2 bases from V and 3 from J, leaving 14 bases between them. The CDR3 is made up of 16 amino acids. CDR3 DNA: TGTGCCAGCAGTGAACTAAGGCAGGGTGATGGAAACACCATATATTTT. Its protein is CASSELRQGDGNTIYF.

The chain recombines TRBV4-2 with TRBJ2-7; D may be TRBD1 (6 bases). Trimming removed 4 bases from V and 4 bases from J, with 17 bases in between. This CDR3 comprises 15 residues. CDR1 LGHNA and CDR2 YNFKEQ come from the germline V gene. CDR3 residues: CASSPRVAGEYEQYF. CDR3 coding DNA: TGTGCCAGCAGCCCCAGGGTGGCAGGGGAATACGAGCAGTACTTC.

The chain recombines TRBV29-1 with TRBJ2-2; 9 bases match TRBD1. The V gene end was trimmed by 7 bases and the J gene end by 3 bases; junction bases not matched to a gene: 3. Germline CDR1 is SQVTM and CDR2 is ANQGSEA. The CDR3 runs 13 residues. The CDR3 loop reads CSGTGADTGELFF. The DNA of the CDR3 is TGCAGCGGGACAGGGGCGGACACCGGGGAGCTGTTTTTT.

The rearrangement uses TRBV7-2 and TRBJ2-5; D is possibly TRBD2 (5 bases). Between the trimmed V and J ends, which lost 4 bases and 2 bases, there was a span of 17 bases. CDR3 length: 16 residues. Germline V gene lookup returns CDR1 SGHTA and CDR2 FQGNSA. CDR3 sequence: CASSSPGILGQETQYF. DNA of the CDR3: TGTGCCAGCAGCTCCCCCGGGATCCTAGGGCAAGAGACCCAGTACTTC.

V is TRBV5-1 and J is TRBJ1-1, with TRBD1 matching over 9 bases. This CDR3 is built from 15 residues. Per germline, CDR1 SGHRS and CDR2 YFSETQ. V was clipped by 0 bases and J by 8 bases; unmatched bases: 8. The CDR3 here is CASSLDPGQGVEAFF. CDR3 nucleotides: TGCGCCAGCAGCTTGGACCCGGGACAGGGAGTGGAAGCTTTCTTT. Using reference TRBV5-1 and TRBJ1-1 for the parts outside the CDR3, the full variable domain is KAGVTQTPRYLIKTRGQQVTLSCSPISGHRSVSWYQQTPGQGLQFLFEYFSETQRNKGNFPGRFSGRQFSNSRSEMNVSTLELGDSALYLCASSLDPGQGVEAFFGQGTRLTVV.

This clone was observed a single time. The chain has TRBV4-3 and TRBJ2-3; D perhaps matches TRBD2 (6 bases). Per the germline V gene, CDR1 is LGHNA and CDR2 is YSLEER. The length of the CDR3 is 16 residues. The V and J ends lost 2 bases and 0 bases respectively, with 12 bases between them. CDR3 protein: CASSQRLAESTDTQYF. The CDR3 DNA reads TGCGCCAGCAGCCAACGTTTAGCGGAGAGCACAGATACGCAGTATTTT.

CDR3 sequence (DNA): TGTGCCAGCAGCTCAACCACCGGACAGGGGGGCCACTATGGCTACACCTTC. Its translation: CASSSTTGQGGHYGYTF. V and J are TRBV28 and TRBJ1-2; 10 nucleotides agree with TRBD1. The CDR3 totals 17 residues. J was trimmed by 3 bases and V by 6 bases; bases with no gene match: 13. Germline V gene lookup returns CDR1 MDHEN and CDR2 SYDVKM.

This rearrangement joins TRBV4-3 to TRBJ1-5, with 8 bases fitting TRBD1. The CDR3 spans 14 residues. V shed 4 bases and J 6 bases; nucleotides not matched to a gene: 5. Germline assignment: CDR1 LGHNA and CDR2 YSLEER. CDR3 sequence (DNA): TGCGCCAGCAGCCCTACAGGGGGGAGTCAGCCCCAGCATTTT. It encodes CASSPTGGSQPQHF.

This chain joins TRBV19 and TRBJ2-1; 8 nucleotides agree with TRBD1. The CDR3 is 16 residues long. Germline CDR1 reads LNHDA; CDR2 reads SQIVND (reference sequence). Losses at the gene ends were 6 bases for V and 4 bases for J; bases not matched to a gene: 11. This CDR3 is CASSPRTGRSYNEQFF. The CDR3 nucleotides are TGTGCCAGTAGCCCCAGGACAGGGCGGTCGTACAATGAGCAGTTCTTC.

V is TRBV12-3 or TRBV12-4 and J is TRBJ1-2, with D uncertain. The V and J ends lost 6 bases and 2 bases respectively, with 7 bases between them. The CDR3 is made up of 12 amino acids. The CDR3 here is CASSWANYGYTF. As DNA, the CDR3 is TGTGCCAGCAGCTGGGCCAACTATGGCTACACCTTC.

The gene calls are TRBV7-3 and TRBJ1-1, with D tentatively TRBD1 (5 bases). Germline lookup yields CDR1 SGHTA and CDR2 FQGTGA. This CDR3 region has 18 residues. V was trimmed by 1 base and J by 2 bases, leaving 20 bases between them. CDR3: CASSLNAPGGSPNTEAFF. The CDR3 DNA follows: TGTGCCAGCAGCTTAAATGCCCCGGGGGGGTCACCAAACACTGAAGCTTTCTTT.

The rearrangement uses TRBV7-2 and TRBJ1-2; D possibly corresponds to TRBD1 (6 bases). The germline V and J ends were trimmed by 2 bases and 8 bases, with 18 bases remaining between them. The CDR3 consists of 15 residues. Germline V gives CDR1 SGHTA, CDR2 FQGNSA. This CDR3 is CASSLRSTGPPGYTF. Here the CDR3 DNA reads TGTGCCAGCAGCTTAAGGTCCACAGGGCCTCCAGGCTACACCTTC. The full variable domain, with the rest looked up from reference TRBV7-2 and TRBJ1-2, is GAGVSQSPSNKVTEKGKDVELRCDPISGHTALYWYRQSLGQGLEFLIYFQGNSAPDKSGLPSDRFSAERTGGSVSTLTIQRTQQEDSAVYLCASSLRSTGPPGYTFGSGTRLTVV.

The chain carries TRBV7-2 and TRBJ1-1; D might be TRBD1 (5 bases). V was shortened by 4 bases and J by 4 bases, with 10 bases between the two germline ends. Germline CDR1 SGHTA, CDR2 FQGNSA. The CDR3 totals 13 residues. The CDR3 reads CASSSRVSTEAFF. The CDR3 nucleotides are TGTGCCAGCAGCTCCAGGGTGAGCACTGAAGCTTTCTTT.

This chain connects TRBV5-1 to TRBJ1-5; maybe TRBD1 (6 bases). The CDR3 length is 15 residues. CDR1 SGHRS and CDR2 YFSETQ come from the germline V gene. The germline V and J ends were trimmed by 1 base and 2 bases, with 10 bases remaining between them. The CDR3 here is CASSLTGIGNQPQHF. The CDR3 nucleotides read TGCGCCAGCAGCTTGACAGGGATAGGCAATCAGCCCCAGCATTTT.

V is TRBV9 and J is TRBJ1-1, with a weak D call TRBD1 (5 bases). The CDR3 extends over 14 amino acids. V was pared by 0 bases and J by 6 bases, with 12 bases between. The germline CDR1 and CDR2 sequences are SGDLS and YYNGEE. The CDR3 DNA is TGTGCCAGCAGCGTAGTGGTTCCGGGGGCTGAAGCTTTCTTT. It yields the protein CASSVVVPGAEAFF.

The chain recombines TRBV7-2 with TRBJ1-4; D call uncertain. The CDR3 is 15 residues long. Germline CDR1 reads SGHTA; CDR2 reads FQGNSA. V was shortened by 1 base and J by 7 bases, with 13 bases between the two germline ends. This CDR3 is CASSLELGMGEKLFF. CDR3 coding DNA: TGTGCCAGCAGCTTAGAACTAGGGATGGGTGAAAAACTGTTTTTT.

The chain has TRBV30 and TRBJ1-4, with 7 bases that match TRBD1. Looked up from germline, CDR1 is GTSNPN and CDR2 is SVGIG (reference sequence). The CDR3 is made up of 14 amino acids. V lost 7 bases to trimming and J lost 7 bases; unmatched junction nucleotides: 12. The CDR3 loop reads CALTEQGLGEKLFF. The DNA for the CDR3 is TGTGCCTTAACCGAACAGGGGTTGGGTGAAAAACTGTTTTTT.

This rearrangement joins TRBV6-5 to TRBJ1-1; 9 nucleotides line up with TRBD1. V shed 10 bases and J 4 bases; nucleotides not matched to a gene: 13. The CDR3 covers 15 residues. The germline CDR1 and CDR2 sequences are MNHEY and SVGAGI. The CDR3 DNA reads TGTGCCATCGGTCGTACAGGGGGCTGGAGCACTGAAGCTTTCTTT. As protein: CAIGRTGGWSTEAFF.

J is TRBJ1-3 and V is TRBV5-4, with a possible D match to TRBD1 (5 bases). The length of the CDR3 is 15 residues. V lost 3 bases, J lost 2 bases, and 12 bases lay in between. CDR1 is SGHNT and CDR2 is YYREEE in the germline V gene (reference sequence). CDR3 sequence (DNA): TGTGCCAGCAGCTCTAAGGGGAGGGCTGGAAACACCATATATTTT. This gives the protein CASSSKGRAGNTIYF.

This chain connects TRBV28 to TRBJ1-2; D ambiguous. Germline values: CDR1 MDHEN, CDR2 SYDVKM. V dropped 3 bases and J dropped 6 bases, with 11 bases sitting between them. CDR3 length: 13 amino acids. DNA of the CDR3: TGTGCCAGCAGTTTCGCGGAGGTTCATGGCTACACCTTC. Protein sequence: CASSFAEVHGYTF.

The chain links TRBV28 to TRBJ1-5; possibly TRBD1 for D (5 bases). The germline CDR1 and CDR2 sequences are MDHEN and SYDVKM. CDR3 length equals 13 residues. The ends were cut back, 7 bases at V and 7 bases at J, with 14 bases in the middle. CDR3 in DNA: TGTGCCAGCACCTTGGGAGGGGAACAGCCCCAGCATTTT. The encoded protein is CASTLGGEQPQHF.